The entry that follows covers one TCR beta chain sequence. This clone was counted between two and nine times. It lacks a known antigen. The input lacks base qualities; no much larger clone sits a single base away. This record comes from a study of metastatic and nonmetastatic thyroid tumors (dated by TCRdb to the early 2020s). In the study overall: For patients with malignant and with benign thyroid disease, the researchers compared repertoires between peripheral blood samples and tumor or nodule tissue samples.

No treatment had been received by any patient before thyroid surgery. Using T-cell receptor beta sequencing, the researchers looked back retrospectively at clinical samples from patients, gathered between about 2012 and 2018. The paper's findings and limits, for the study overall: TCR beta diversity was reported as significantly higher in malignant tumors than in benign nodules, in both blood and tumor samples.

Library prep was done by PCR. Sequencing relied on an Illumina HiSeq 4000. High-throughput sequencing was used to profile the CDR3 region of the TCR beta-chain in every patient. In the paper's pipeline: CDR3 differences across clinicopathological groups were used to build a classifier for discriminating distant-metastatic papillary thyroid cancer patients. The Shannon index was used to assess repertoire diversity, and the Morisita-Horn index was used to assess tumor-blood repertoire similarity. Using fastp at Q25 and MiXCR, TCRdb reprocessed the public reads and kept productive beta chains. TCRdb, rather than the study authors, made the V and J calls. The sample includes under 50,000 clones, with about 29% observed a single time. Together, the top ten hold approximately 11% of the sample. Specimen: blood. The sequence derives from a male donor with papillary thyroid cancer or a benign thyroid nodule (not recorded which). Some clones in this sample may be carry-over from other donors' samples.

The encoded CDR3 is CASSYARRGTSPLHF. The nucleotide sequence is given as TGTGCCAGCAGTTACGCCAGGCGGGGAACATCACCCCTCCACTTT. Here the chain combines TRBV6-2 or TRBV6-3 and TRBJ1-6, with the D gene not confidently named. The CDR3 holds 15 amino acids from the cysteine to the phenylalanine. The read is trimmed to its CDR3 DNA, 45 bases read in frame from base 1. The germline V gene gives CDR1 as MNHEY and CDR2 as SVGEGT. The V and J ends are trimmed by 2 bases and 10 bases, leaving 15 bases between them.